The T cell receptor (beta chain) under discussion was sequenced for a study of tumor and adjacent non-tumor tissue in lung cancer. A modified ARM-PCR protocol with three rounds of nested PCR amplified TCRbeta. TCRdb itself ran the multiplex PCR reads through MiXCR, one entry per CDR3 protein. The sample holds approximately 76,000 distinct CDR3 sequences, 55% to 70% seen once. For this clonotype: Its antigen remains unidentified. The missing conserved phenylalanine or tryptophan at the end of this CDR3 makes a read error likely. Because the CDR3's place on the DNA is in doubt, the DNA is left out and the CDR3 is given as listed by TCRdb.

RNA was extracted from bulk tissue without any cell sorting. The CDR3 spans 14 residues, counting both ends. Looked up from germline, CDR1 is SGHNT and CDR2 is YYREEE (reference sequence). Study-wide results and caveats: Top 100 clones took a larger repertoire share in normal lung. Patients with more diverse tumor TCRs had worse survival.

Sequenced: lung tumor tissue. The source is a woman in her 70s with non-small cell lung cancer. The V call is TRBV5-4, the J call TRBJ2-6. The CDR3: CASKDTSGANVPTI.